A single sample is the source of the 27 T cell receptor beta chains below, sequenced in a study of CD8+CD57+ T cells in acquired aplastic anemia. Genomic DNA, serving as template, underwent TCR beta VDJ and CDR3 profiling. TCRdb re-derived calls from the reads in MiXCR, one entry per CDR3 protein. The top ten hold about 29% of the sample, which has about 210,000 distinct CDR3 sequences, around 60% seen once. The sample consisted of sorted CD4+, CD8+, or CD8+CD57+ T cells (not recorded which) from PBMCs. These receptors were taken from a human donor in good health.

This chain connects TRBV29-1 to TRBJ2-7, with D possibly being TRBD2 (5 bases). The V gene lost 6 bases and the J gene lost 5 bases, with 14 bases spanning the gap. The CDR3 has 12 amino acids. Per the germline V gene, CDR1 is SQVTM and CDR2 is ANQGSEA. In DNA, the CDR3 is TGCAGCGTGGAGGACGGGGTCCACGAGCAGTACTTC. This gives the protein CSVEDGVHEQYF.

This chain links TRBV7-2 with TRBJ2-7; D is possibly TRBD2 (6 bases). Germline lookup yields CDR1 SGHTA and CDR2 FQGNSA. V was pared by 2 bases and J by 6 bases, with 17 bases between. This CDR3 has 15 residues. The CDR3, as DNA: TGTGCCAGCAGCTTATGGGACTTGGGGACGGTCGAGCAGTACTTC. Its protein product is CASSLWDLGTVEQYF. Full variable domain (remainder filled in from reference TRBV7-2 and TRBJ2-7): GAGVSQSPSNKVTEKGKDVELRCDPISGHTALYWYRQSLGQGLEFLIYFQGNSAPDKSGLPSDRFSAERTGGSVSTLTIQRTQQEDSAVYLCASSLWDLGTVEQYFGPGTRLTVT.

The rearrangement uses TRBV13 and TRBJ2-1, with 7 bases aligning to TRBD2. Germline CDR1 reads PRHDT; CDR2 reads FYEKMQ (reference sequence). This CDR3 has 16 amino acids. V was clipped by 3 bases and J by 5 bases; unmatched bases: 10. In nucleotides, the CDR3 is TGTGCCAGCAGCTTGCGGCGGCTGGCGGGGGACAATGAGCAGTTCTTC. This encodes CASSLRRLAGDNEQFF.

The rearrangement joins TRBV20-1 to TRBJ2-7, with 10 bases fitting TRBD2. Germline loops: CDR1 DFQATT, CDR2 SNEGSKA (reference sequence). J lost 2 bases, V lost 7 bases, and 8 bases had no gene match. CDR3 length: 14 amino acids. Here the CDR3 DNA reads TGCAGTGTTCTCTCTAGCGGGAGCGCCTACGAGCAGTACTTC. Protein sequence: CSVLSSGSAYEQYF.

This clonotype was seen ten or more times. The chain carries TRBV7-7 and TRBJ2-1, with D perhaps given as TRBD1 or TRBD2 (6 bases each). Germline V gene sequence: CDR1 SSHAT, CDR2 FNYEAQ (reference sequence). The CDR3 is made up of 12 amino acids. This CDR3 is CAIGRGGNEQFF. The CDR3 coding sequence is TGTGCTATCGGGAGAGGGGGGAATGAGCAGTTCTTC.

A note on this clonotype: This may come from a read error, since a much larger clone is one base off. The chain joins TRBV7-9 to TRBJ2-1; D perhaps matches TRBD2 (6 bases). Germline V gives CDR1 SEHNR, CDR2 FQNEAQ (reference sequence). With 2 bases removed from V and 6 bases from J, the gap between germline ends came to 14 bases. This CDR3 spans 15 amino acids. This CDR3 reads CASSLMWGVCNEQFF. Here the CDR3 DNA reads TGTGCCAGCAGCTTAATGTGGGGGGTTTGCAATGAGCAGTTCTTC. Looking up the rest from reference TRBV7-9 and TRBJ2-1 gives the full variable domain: DTGVSQNPRHKITKRGQNVTFRCDPISEHNRLYWYRQTLGQGPEFLTYFQNEAQLEKSRLLSDRFSAERPKGSFSTLEIQRTEQGDSAMYLCASSLMWGVCNEQFFGPGTRLTVL.

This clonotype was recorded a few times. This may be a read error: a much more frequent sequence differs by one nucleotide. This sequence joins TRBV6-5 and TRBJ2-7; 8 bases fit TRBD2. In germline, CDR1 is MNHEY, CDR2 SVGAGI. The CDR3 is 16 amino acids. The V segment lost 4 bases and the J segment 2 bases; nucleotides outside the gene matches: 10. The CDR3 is CASSSLAGILAYEQYF. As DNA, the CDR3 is TGTGCCAGCAGTTCCCTAGCGGGTATACTCGCCTACGAGCAGTACTTC.

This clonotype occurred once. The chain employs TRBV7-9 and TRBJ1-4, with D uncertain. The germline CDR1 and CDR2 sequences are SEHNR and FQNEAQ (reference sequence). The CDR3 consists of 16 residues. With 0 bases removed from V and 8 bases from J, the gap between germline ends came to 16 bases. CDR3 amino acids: CASSLALGGAGEKLFF. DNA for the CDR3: TGTGCCAGCAGCTTAGCGCTGGGCGGAGCCGGGGAAAAACTGTTTTTT.

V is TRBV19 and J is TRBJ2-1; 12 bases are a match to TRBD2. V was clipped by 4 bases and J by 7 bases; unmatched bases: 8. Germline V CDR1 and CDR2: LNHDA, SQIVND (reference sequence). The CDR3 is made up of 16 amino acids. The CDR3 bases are TGTGCCAGTAGTACGTATCTAGCGGGGGGGAAAAATGAGCAGTTCTTC. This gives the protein CASSTYLAGGKNEQFF. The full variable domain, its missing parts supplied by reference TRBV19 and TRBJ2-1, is DGGITQSPKYLFRKEGQNVTLSCEQNLNHDAMYWYRQDPGQGLRLIYYSQIVNDFQKGDIAEGYSVSREKKESFPLTVTSAQKNPTAFYLCASSTYLAGGKNEQFFGPGTRLTVL.

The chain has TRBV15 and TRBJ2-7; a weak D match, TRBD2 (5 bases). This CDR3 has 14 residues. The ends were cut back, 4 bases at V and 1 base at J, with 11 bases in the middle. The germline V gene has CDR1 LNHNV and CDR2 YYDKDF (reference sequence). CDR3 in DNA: TGTGCCACCAGCACCATGGGCGGGTCCTACGAGCAGTACTTC. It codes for CATSTMGGSYEQYF.

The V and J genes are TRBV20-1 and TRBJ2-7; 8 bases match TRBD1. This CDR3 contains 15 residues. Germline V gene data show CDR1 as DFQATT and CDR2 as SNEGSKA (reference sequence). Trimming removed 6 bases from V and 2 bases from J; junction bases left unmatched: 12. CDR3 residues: CSANTGGWETYEQYF. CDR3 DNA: TGCAGTGCAAACACAGGGGGATGGGAGACCTACGAGCAGTACTTC.

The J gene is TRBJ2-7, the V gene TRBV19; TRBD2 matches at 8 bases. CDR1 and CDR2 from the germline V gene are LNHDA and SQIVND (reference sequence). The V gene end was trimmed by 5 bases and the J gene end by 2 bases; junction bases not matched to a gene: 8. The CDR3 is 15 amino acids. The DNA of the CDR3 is TGTGCCAGTAGTGGAAGCGGGAGTTCCACCTACGAGCAGTACTTC. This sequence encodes CASSGSGSSTYEQYF.

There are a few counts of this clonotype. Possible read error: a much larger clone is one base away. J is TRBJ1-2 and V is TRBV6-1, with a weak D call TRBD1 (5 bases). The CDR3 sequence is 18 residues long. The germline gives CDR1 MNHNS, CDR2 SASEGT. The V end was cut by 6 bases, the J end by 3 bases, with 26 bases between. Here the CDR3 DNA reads TGTGCCAGCAGCCAATTATTTACGAAGGGACGGCCGTACTATGGCTACACCTTC. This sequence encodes CASSQLFTKGRPYYGYTF.

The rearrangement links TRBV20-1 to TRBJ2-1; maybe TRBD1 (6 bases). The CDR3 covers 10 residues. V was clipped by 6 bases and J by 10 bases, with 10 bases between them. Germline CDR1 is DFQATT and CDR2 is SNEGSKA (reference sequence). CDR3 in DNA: TGCAGTGCCCTTGACAGGGAGCAGTTCTTC. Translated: CSALDREQFF.

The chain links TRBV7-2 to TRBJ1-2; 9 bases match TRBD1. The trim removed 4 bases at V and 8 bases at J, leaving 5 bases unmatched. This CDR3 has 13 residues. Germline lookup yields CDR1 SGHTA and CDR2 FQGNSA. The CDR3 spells CASSSGQGFGYTF. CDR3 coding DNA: TGTGCCAGCAGCTCGGGACAGGGCTTCGGCTACACCTTC.

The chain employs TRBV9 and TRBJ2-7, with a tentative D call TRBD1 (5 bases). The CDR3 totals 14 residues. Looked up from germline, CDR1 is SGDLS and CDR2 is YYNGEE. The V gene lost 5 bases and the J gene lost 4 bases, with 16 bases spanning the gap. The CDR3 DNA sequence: TGTGCCAGCAGTGGCTTGACAGAGGAATACGAGCAGTACTTC. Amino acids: CASSGLTEEYEQYF.

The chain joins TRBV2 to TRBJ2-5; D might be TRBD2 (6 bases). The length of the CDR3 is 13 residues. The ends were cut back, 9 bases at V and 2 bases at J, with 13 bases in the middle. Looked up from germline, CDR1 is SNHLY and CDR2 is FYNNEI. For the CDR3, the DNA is TGTGCCAGTGGGGGACTGTCACAAGAGACCCAGTACTTC. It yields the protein CASGGLSQETQYF.

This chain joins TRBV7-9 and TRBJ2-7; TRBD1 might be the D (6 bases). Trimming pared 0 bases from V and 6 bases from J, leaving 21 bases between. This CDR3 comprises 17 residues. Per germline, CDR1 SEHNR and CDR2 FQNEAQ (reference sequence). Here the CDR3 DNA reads TGTGCCAGCAGCTTAGCCGGGCCAGGGGTCCTGGACGGCGAGCAGTACTTC. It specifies CASSLAGPGVLDGEQYF.

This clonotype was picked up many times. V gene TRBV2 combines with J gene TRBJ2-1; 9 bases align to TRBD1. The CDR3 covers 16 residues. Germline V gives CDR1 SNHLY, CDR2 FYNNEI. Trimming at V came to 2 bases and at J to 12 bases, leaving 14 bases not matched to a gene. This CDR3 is CASSETIQGAVGGQFF. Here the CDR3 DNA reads TGTGCCAGCAGTGAAACGATACAGGGGGCGGTCGGGGGGCAGTTCTTC. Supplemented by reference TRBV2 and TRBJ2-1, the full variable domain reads EPEVTQTPSHQVTQMGQEVILRCVPISNHLYFYWYRQILGQKVEFLVSFYNNEISEKSEIFDDQFSVERPDGSNFTLKIRSTKLEDSAMYFCASSETIQGAVGGQFFGPGTRLTVL.

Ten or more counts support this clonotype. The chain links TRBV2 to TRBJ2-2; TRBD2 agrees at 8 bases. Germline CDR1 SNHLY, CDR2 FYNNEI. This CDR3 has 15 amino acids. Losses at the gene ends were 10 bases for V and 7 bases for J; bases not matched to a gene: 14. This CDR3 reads CAITAGGAEHGELFF. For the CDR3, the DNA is TGTGCCATCACGGCGGGAGGAGCGGAGCACGGGGAGCTGTTTTTT. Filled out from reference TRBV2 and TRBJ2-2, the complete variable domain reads EPEVTQTPSHQVTQMGQEVILRCVPISNHLYFYWYRQILGQKVEFLVSFYNNEISEKSEIFDDQFSVERPDGSNFTLKIRSTKLEDSAMYFCAITAGGAEHGELFFGEGSRLTVL.

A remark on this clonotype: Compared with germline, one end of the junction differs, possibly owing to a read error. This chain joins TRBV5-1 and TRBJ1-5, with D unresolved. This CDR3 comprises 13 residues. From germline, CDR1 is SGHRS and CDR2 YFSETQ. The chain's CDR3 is CAGSVYSNQPQHF. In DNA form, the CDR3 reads TGCGCCGGCAGTGTTTATAGCAATCAGCCCCAGCATTTT.

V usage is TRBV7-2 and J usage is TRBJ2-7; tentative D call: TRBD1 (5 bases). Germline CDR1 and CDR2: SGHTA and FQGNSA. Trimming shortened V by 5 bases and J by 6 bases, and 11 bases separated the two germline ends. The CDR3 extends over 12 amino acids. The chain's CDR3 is CASSLKGREQYF. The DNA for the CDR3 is TGTGCCAGCAGCCTTAAGGGGCGCGAGCAGTACTTC.

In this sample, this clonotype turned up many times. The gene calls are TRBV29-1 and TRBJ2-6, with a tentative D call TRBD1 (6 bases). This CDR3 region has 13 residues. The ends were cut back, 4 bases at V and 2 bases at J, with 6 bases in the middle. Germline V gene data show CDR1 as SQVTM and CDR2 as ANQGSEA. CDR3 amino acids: CSVGQAGANVLTF. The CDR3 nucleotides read TGCAGCGTTGGACAGGCTGGGGCCAACGTCCTGACTTTC.

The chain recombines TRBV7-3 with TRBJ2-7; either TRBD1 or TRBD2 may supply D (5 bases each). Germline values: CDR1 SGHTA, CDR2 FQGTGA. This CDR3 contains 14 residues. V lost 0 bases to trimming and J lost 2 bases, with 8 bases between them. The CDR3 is CASSLTGATYEQYF. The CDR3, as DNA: TGTGCCAGCAGCTTAACCGGGGCCACCTACGAGCAGTACTTC.

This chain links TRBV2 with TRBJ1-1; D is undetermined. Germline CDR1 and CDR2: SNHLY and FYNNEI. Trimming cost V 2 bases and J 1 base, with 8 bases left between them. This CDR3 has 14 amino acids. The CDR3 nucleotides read TGTGCCAGCAGTGAATGGACGGCGAACACTGAAGCTTTCTTT. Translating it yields CASSEWTANTEAFF.

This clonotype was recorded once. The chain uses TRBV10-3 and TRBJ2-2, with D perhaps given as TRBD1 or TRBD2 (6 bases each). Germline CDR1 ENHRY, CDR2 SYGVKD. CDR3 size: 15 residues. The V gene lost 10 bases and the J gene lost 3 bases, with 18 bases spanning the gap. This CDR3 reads CATRGGLGDTGELFF. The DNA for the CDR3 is TGTGCCACCAGAGGGGGGCTGGGGGACACCGGGGAGCTGTTTTTT.

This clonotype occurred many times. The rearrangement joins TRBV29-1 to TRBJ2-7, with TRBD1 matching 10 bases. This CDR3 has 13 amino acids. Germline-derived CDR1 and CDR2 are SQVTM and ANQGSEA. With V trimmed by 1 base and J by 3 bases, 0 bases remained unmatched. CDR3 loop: CSVEGTGGYEQYF. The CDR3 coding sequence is TGCAGCGTTGAAGGGACAGGGGGCTACGAGCAGTACTTC.